These 25 T cell receptor beta chains originate from one sample sequenced in a study of blood T cell repertoires in COVID-19. Data came from immunoSEQ multiplex PCR; TCRdb stores just in-frame clones and leaves some out. The data hold about 180,000 clones, with around 86% observed a single time. The specimen was peripheral blood. The receptors come from a woman aged 30 to 39 with active or convalescent COVID-19.

This clone has only one observation. The chain employs TRBV7-9 and TRBJ1-3; 7 positions agree with TRBD1. With V trimmed by 4 bases and J by 1 base, 7 bases remained unmatched. This CDR3 region has 16 residues. Germline lookup yields CDR1 SEHNR and CDR2 FQNEAQ (reference sequence). CDR3 sequence: CASSSGQPRSGNTIYF. As DNA, the CDR3 is TGTGCCAGCAGCTCGGGACAGCCGCGATCTGGAAACACCATATATTTT.

V usage is TRBV18 and J usage is TRBJ2-7; 9 bases map to TRBD1. This CDR3 has 14 amino acids. The germline gives CDR1 KGHSH, CDR2 LQKENI. V lost 6 bases and J lost 4; bases outside the gene matches: 7. CDR3 in amino acids: CASSPGQGIYEQYF. The DNA for the CDR3 is TGTGCCAGCTCTCCGGGACAGGGTATATACGAGCAGTACTTC.

This chain links TRBV5-1 with TRBJ2-7; 10 bases fit TRBD1. The CDR3 runs 15 residues. The ends lost 4 bases at V and 7 bases at J; junction bases unmatched: 11. Germline values: CDR1 SGHRS, CDR2 YFSETQ. The CDR3 nucleotides are TGCGCCAGCAGCCCCCGGGACAGGGGAAAAAGTGAGCAGTACTTC. Residues: CASSPRDRGKSEQYF.

Concerning this clone itself: One end of the junction varies from germline; a read error may be responsible. J is TRBJ2-7 and V is TRBV11-3, with 10 bases aligning to TRBD2. This CDR3 comprises 15 residues. The germline V gene has CDR1 SGHNT and CDR2 YENEEA. CDR3 amino acids: CASSLERGGLYEQYF. CDR3 nucleotide sequence: TGTGCCAGCAGCCTAGAGCGGGGGGGCCTCTACGAGCAGTACTTC.

This clone has a handful of counts. V is TRBV5-1 and J is TRBJ2-7, with 13 bases lining up with TRBD2. This CDR3 region has 15 residues. The V gene end was trimmed by 4 bases and the J gene end by 1 base; junction bases not matched to a gene: 2. Germline V gives CDR1 SGHRS, CDR2 YFSETQ. This CDR3 reads CASSPGLAGSYEQYF. The CDR3 DNA reads TGCGCCAGCAGCCCGGGACTAGCGGGGTCCTACGAGCAGTACTTC.

J is TRBJ1-2 and V is TRBV5-1; 7 nucleotides agree with TRBD1. Germline lookup yields CDR1 SGHRS and CDR2 YFSETQ. The CDR3 has 13 residues. The V segment lost 4 bases and the J segment 4 bases; nucleotides outside the gene matches: 4. The CDR3 reads CASSDRVTYGYTF. As DNA, the CDR3 is TGCGCCAGCAGCGACAGGGTGACCTATGGCTACACCTTC.

The gene calls are TRBV6-6 and TRBJ1-6; D might be TRBD1 (6 bases). The CDR3 contains 14 residues. V shed 6 bases and J shed 5 bases, with 11 bases lying between them. The germline CDR1 and CDR2 sequences are MNHNY and SVGAGI (reference sequence). CDR3 DNA: TGTGCCAGCAGGGGGGACACCGATAATTCACCCCTCCACTTT. Protein sequence: CASRGDTDNSPLHF.

The gene calls are TRBV20-1 and TRBJ2-7; TRBD1 agrees at 8 bases. With 3 bases clipped from V and 2 bases from J, the junction kept 9 bases outside the gene matches. CDR3 length: 15 residues. CDR1 and CDR2 from the germline V gene are DFQATT and SNEGSKA (reference sequence). CDR3 in DNA: TGCAGTGCTAGTATACAGGGGGAATCCCCCTACGAGCAGTACTTC. Translation: CSASIQGESPYEQYF.

This clone was picked up one time. The chain combines TRBV3-1 (or the pseudogene TRBV3-2) with TRBJ2-7; 10 bases agree with TRBD1. The CDR3 loop spans 16 amino acids. CDR1 is LGHDT, CDR2 YNNKEL, per germline (reference sequence). The ends lost 4 bases at V and 1 base at J; junction bases unmatched: 7. DNA of the CDR3: TGTGCCAGCAGCCGGGGATCGGGACAGGGGTCCTACGAGCAGTACTTC. Its protein is CASSRGSGQGSYEQYF.

This clone appeared once. The rearrangement uses TRBV10-3 and TRBJ2-4; 8 positions match TRBD1. CDR1 and CDR2 (germline): ENHRY, SYGVKD. V lost 4 bases, J lost 0 bases, and 11 bases stayed unmatched. CDR3 length: 18 amino acids. In DNA form, the CDR3 reads TGTGCCATCAGTGGGTCGGCCGGGACAGGAGTAGCCAAAAACATTCAGTACTTC. Translating it yields CAISGSAGTGVAKNIQYF.

The chain has TRBV27 and TRBJ1-1; D not certain. The CDR3 contains 13 residues. Germline values: CDR1 MNHEY, CDR2 SMNVEV (reference sequence). Trimming removed 8 bases at V and 1 base at J, with 11 bases between. The CDR3 sequence is CASFPGWNTEAFF. CDR3 sequence (DNA): TGTGCCAGCTTCCCGGGTTGGAACACTGAAGCTTTCTTT.

The count of this clone is one. The V and J genes are TRBV12-3 or TRBV12-4 and TRBJ1-2, with 7 positions matching TRBD1. The ends lost 5 bases at V and 4 bases at J; junction bases unmatched: 4. This CDR3 is built from 13 residues. The DNA for the CDR3 is TGTGCCAGCAGTAGGGACAGACTCTATGGCTACACCTTC. This gives the protein CASSRDRLYGYTF.

V and J are TRBV6-6 and TRBJ1-3, with a possible D match to TRBD1 (5 bases). The CDR3 runs to 16 residues. Trimming cost V 6 bases and J 0 bases, with 15 bases left between them. Germline CDR1 MNHNY, CDR2 SVGAGI (reference sequence). The CDR3 DNA sequence: TGTGCCAGCAGCCTGGGCCAGACAGTCTCTGGAAACACCATATATTTT. Translated: CASSLGQTVSGNTIYF.

The gene calls are TRBV5-1 and TRBJ1-5; 8 positions match TRBD1. Looked up from germline, CDR1 is SGHRS and CDR2 is YFSETQ. The V segment lost 4 bases and the J segment 0 bases; nucleotides outside the gene matches: 3. The CDR3 is 15 residues long. DNA of the CDR3: TGCGCCAGCAGCATCGGGACAGGTAGCAATCAGCCCCAGCATTTT. Translation gives CASSIGTGSNQPQHF.

The chain uses TRBV9 and TRBJ1-3; TRBD1 is a possible D gene (6 bases). V lost 4 bases and J lost 2, with 16 bases in between. CDR3 length: 16 amino acids. Germline-derived CDR1 and CDR2 are SGDLS and YYNGEE. CDR3 protein: CASSLTTGWPGNTIYF. The CDR3, as DNA: TGTGCCAGCAGCCTGACCACAGGGTGGCCTGGAAACACCATATATTTT.

The chain has TRBV2 and TRBJ2-7, with a weak D call TRBD1 (5 bases). Trimming removed 7 bases from V and 2 bases from J, with 9 bases in between. CDR1 is SNHLY, CDR2 FYNNEI, per germline. The CDR3 loop spans 12 amino acids. CDR3: CASTDNPYEQYF. CDR3 bases: TGTGCCAGCACGGACAACCCCTACGAGCAGTACTTC.

The genes are TRBV2 and TRBJ1-1; D possibly corresponds to TRBD1 (6 bases). The CDR3 is 14 residues long. The germline CDR1 and CDR2 sequences are SNHLY and FYNNEI. Trimming shortened V by 6 bases and J by 1 base, and 12 bases separated the two germline ends. CDR3 DNA: TGTGCCAGCAGCGGGGGGGCGGAGAACACTGAAGCTTTCTTT. This translates into CASSGGAENTEAFF.

The V and J genes are TRBV27 and TRBJ1-1; a possible D gene is TRBD1 (6 bases). Trimming left V 4 bases short and J 1 base short, with 10 bases between. CDR1 is MNHEY and CDR2 is SMNVEV in the germline V gene (reference sequence). This CDR3 is 14 amino acids long. CDR3 amino acids: CASSSLGGNTEAFF. CDR3 nucleotide sequence: TGTGCCAGCAGTTCATTAGGGGGGAACACTGAAGCTTTCTTT.

The rearrangement links TRBV11-2 to TRBJ2-5; TRBD2 matches 12 bases. CDR3 length equals 19 residues. The V segment lost 3 bases and the J segment 3 bases; nucleotides outside the gene matches: 14. Germline values: CDR1 SGHAT, CDR2 FQNNGV. The CDR3 bases are TGTGCCAGCAGCTTCGGACGGCTACTAGCGGGAGGATGGAAAGAGACCCAGTACTTC. Protein sequence: CASSFGRLLAGGWKETQYF.

The chain joins TRBV29-1 to TRBJ2-2; tentatively, D is TRBD1 (7 bases). V gave up 5 bases and J gave up 7 bases, with 17 bases separating them. This CDR3 region has 14 residues. The germline CDR1 and CDR2 sequences are SQVTM and ANQGSEA. CDR3 in DNA: TGCAGCGTTTCGGACAGGCGGGATGGCGGGGAGCTGTTTTTT. As protein: CSVSDRRDGGELFF.

This chain joins TRBV4-2 and TRBJ2-1; TRBD2 agrees at 10 bases. Germline values: CDR1 LGHNA, CDR2 YNFKEQ. With 1 base clipped from V and 1 base from J, the junction kept 13 bases outside the gene matches. The CDR3 contains 20 residues. CDR3 DNA: TGTGCCAGCAGCCAAGTGGGGCCTAGCGGGGGTGGGGGGTCCTACAATGAGCAGTTCTTC. Its protein is CASSQVGPSGGGGSYNEQFF.

The chain recombines TRBV27 with TRBJ1-2; maybe TRBD1 (6 bases). The V end lost 6 bases, the J end lost 0 bases, and 8 bases lay between the germline ends. This CDR3 has 13 residues. Germline CDR1 and CDR2: MNHEY and SMNVEV (reference sequence). CDR3 DNA: TGTGCCAGCAGAAGGGGGACTAACTATGGCTACACCTTC. This encodes CASRRGTNYGYTF.

This rearrangement joins TRBV7-2 to TRBJ2-7; D might be TRBD1 (6 bases). CDR3 length: 14 amino acids. V lost 5 bases and J lost 0, with 11 bases in between. The germline V gene has CDR1 SGHTA and CDR2 FQGNSA. The CDR3 DNA reads TGTGCCAGCAGCCCCCAGGGGAGCTCCTACGAGCAGTACTTC. Translated: CASSPQGSSYEQYF.

The chain carries TRBV7-9 and TRBJ2-6, with 11 bases fitting TRBD1. The CDR3 sequence is 18 residues long. Looked up from germline, CDR1 is SEHNR and CDR2 is FQNEAQ (reference sequence). The trim removed 5 bases at V and 2 bases at J, leaving 8 bases unmatched. DNA of the CDR3: TGTGCCAGCAGCGCCTACGGACAGGGGGCGCCTGGGGCCAACGTCCTGACTTTC. Translated, it gives CASSAYGQGAPGANVLTF.

This chain joins TRBV2 and TRBJ1-5, with a tentative D call TRBD1 (5 bases). Germline values: CDR1 SNHLY, CDR2 FYNNEI. The CDR3 runs 15 residues. The V end lost 1 base, the J end lost 0 bases, and 7 bases lay between the germline ends. The CDR3 DNA reads TGTGCCAGCAGTGAAGGTGACAGTAGCAATCAGCCCCAGCATTTT. Translation: CASSEGDSSNQPQHF.